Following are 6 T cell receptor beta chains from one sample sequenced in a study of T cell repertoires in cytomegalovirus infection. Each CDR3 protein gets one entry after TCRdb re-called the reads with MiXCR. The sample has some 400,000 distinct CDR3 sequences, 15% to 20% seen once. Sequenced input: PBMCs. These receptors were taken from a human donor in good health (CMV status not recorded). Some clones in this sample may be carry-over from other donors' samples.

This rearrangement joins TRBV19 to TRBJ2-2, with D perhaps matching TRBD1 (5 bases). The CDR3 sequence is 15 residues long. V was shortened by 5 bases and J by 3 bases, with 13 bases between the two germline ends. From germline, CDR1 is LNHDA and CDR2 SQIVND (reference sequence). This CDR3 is CASSQGVSDTGELFF. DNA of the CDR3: TGTGCCAGTAGTCAGGGTGTTAGTGACACCGGGGAGCTGTTTTTT. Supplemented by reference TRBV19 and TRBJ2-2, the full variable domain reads DGGITQSPKYLFRKEGQNVTLSCEQNLNHDAMYWYRQDPGQGLRLIYYSQIVNDFQKGDIAEGYSVSREKKESFPLTVTSAQKNPTAFYLCASSQGVSDTGELFFGEGSRLTVL.

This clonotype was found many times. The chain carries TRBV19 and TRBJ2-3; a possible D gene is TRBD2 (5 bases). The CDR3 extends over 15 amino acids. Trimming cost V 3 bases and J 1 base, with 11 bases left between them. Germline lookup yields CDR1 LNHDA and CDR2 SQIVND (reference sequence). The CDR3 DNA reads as TGTGCCAGTAGTATGGTTAGCGTCGGCACAGATACGCAGTATTTT. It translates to CASSMVSVGTDTQYF.

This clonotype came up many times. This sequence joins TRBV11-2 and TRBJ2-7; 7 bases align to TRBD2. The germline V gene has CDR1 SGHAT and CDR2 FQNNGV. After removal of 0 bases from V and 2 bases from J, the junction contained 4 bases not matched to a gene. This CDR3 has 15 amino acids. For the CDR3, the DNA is TGTGCCAGCAGCTTAGATTGGGACTATCCCTACGAGCAGTACTTC. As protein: CASSLDWDYPYEQYF.

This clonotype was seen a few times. The CDR3, as DNA: TGCAGTGCTAGTGGTCCAGCGGGTGCCCAAGAGACCCAGTACTTC. This encodes CSASGPAGAQETQYF. This chain uses TRBV20-1 with TRBJ2-5; tentative D call: TRBD2 (6 bases). The CDR3 loop spans 15 amino acids. Germline CDR1 is DFQATT and CDR2 is SNEGSKA (reference sequence). The germline V and J ends were trimmed by 3 bases and 1 base, with 15 bases remaining between them.

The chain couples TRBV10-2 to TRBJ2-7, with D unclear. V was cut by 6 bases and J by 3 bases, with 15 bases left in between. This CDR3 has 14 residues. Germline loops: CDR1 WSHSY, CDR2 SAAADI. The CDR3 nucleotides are TGCGCCAGCAGCCGGACCGCCCTAATCTACGAGCAGTACTTC. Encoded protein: CASSRTALIYEQYF.

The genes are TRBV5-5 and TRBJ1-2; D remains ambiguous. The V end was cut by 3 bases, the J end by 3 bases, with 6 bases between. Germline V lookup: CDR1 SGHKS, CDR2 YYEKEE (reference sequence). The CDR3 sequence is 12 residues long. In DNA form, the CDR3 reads TGTGCCAGCAGCTCCCGATACTATGGCTACACCTTC. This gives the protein CASSSRYYGYTF.